This T cell receptor (beta chain) was sequenced during a study of CD8+ T cells in alopecia areata. Study information: Administration of oral tofacitinib to treated patients was at 5 to 10 mg twice daily. A 6-month off-drug phase came after tofacitinib, which had lasted 6 to 18 months. Broader study findings: Sequence data from scalp samples additionally include resident alphabeta T cells of normal skin.

Germline CDR1 is MDHEN and CDR2 is SYDVKM. This CDR3 comprises 13 residues. Trimming removed 1 base at V and 4 bases at J, with 7 bases between. Regarding this clone: Its specificity is unknown.

RNA extraction was followed by reverse transcription into cDNA, which acted as the sequencing template. Produced via immunoSEQ multiplex PCR; TCRdb's table is partial and in-frame only. The table includes some 240,000 clones, about 53% detected once. T lymphocytes (CD4+ and CD8+) were sorted from PBMCs. The source is a human donor with alopecia areata. Sequenced here: CD4+ T cells sorted from blood, sampled at week 0. This chain connects TRBV28 to TRBJ1-2; D is ambiguous. The CDR3: CASSLSNFYGYTF. The CDR3 DNA is TGTGCCAGCAGTTTATCTAACTTCTATGGCTACACCTTC.